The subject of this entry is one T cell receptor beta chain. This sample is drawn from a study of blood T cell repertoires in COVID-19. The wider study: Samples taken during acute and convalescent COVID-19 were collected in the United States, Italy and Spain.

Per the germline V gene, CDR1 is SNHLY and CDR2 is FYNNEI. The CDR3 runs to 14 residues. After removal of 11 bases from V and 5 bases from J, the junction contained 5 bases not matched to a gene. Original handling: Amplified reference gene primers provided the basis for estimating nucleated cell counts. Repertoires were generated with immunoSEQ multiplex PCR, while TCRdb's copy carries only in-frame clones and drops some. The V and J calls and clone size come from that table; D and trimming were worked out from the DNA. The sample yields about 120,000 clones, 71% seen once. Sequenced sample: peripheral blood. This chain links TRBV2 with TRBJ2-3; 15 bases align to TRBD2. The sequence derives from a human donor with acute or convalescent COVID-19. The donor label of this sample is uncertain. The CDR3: CARGTSGGRDTQYF. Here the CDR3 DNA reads TGTGCCCGGGGGACTAGCGGGGGGAGAGATACGCAGTATTTT.